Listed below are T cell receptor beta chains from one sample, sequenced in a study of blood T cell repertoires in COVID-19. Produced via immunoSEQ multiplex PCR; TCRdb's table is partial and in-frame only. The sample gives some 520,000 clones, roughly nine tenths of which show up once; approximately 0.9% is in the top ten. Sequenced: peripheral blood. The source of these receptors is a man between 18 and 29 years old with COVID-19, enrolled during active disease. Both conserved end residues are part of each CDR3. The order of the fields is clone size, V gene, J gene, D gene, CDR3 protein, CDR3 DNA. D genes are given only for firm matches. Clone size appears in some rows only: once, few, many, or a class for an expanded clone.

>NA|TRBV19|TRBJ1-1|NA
CASSIGGLAEAFF
TGTGCCAGTAGTATCGGGGGGTTGGCTGAAGCTTTCTTT
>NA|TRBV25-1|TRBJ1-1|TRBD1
CASSERVVGTGRTEAFF
TGTGCCAGCAGTGAACGGGTGGTCGGGACAGGGCGAACTGAAGCTTTCTTT
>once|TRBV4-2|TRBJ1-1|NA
CASSQWEDTEAFF
TGTGCCAGCAGCCAATGGGAGGACACTGAAGCTTTCTTT
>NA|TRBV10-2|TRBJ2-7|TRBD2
CASRAGTSDSYEQYF
TGCGCCAGCAGGGCCGGTACTAGCGACTCCTACGAGCAGTACTTC
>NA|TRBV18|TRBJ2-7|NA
CASSQGTVEQYF
TGTGCCAGCTCCCAGGGAACAGTCGAGCAGTACTTC
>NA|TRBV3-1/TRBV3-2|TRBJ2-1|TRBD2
CASSSRGVNEQFF
TGTGCCAGCAGCTCACGGGGGGTCAATGAGCAGTTCTTC
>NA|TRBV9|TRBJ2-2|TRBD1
CASSVAGQGYTGELFF
TGTGCCAGCAGCGTAGCGGGACAGGGGTACACCGGGGAGCTGTTTTTT
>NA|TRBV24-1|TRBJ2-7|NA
CATSGREIPYEQYF
TGTGCCACCAGTGGCCGGGAGATCCCCTACGAGCAGTACTTC
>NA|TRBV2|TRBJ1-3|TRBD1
CASSDRTGDPGNTIYF
TGTGCCAGCAGTGACCGGACAGGGGACCCTGGAAACACCATATATTTT
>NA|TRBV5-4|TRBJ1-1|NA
CASSLATASDTEAFF
TGTGCCAGCAGCTTGGCTACAGCTTCGGACACTGAAGCTTTCTTT
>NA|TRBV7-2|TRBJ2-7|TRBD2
CASSLAGGAGEQYF
TGTGCCAGCAGCTTAGCCGGGGGGGCCGGCGAGCAGTACTTC
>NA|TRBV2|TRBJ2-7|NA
CASSAYYEQYF
TGTGCCAGCAGTGCCTATTACGAGCAGTACTTC
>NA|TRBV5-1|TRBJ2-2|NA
CASSPEGVAGELFF
TGCGCCAGCAGCCCAGAGGGGGTTGCCGGGGAGCTGTTTTTT
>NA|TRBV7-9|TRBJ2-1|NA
CASSLTLTVYNEQFF
TGTGCCAGCAGCTTGACTCTAACTGTCTACAATGAGCAGTTCTTC
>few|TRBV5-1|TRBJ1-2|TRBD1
CASNDRERGYGYTF
TGCGCCAGCAACGACAGGGAACGGGGCTATGGCTACACCTTC
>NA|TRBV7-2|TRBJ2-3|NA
CASSLRRDGLTDTQYF
TGTGCCAGCAGCTTAAGGCGGGACGGCCTCACAGATACGCAGTATTTT
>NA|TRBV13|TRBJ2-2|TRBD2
CASSLGLAGFTGELFF
TGTGCCAGCAGCCTGGGACTAGCGGGGTTCACCGGGGAGCTGTTTTTT
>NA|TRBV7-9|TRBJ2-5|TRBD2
CASSQTSGGGETQYF
TGTGCCAGCAGCCAGACTAGCGGGGGTGGAGAGACCCAGTACTTC
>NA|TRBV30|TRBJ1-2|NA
CAWRGQQGRYYGYTF
TGTGCCTGGAGGGGCCAGCAGGGCCGGTACTATGGCTACACCTTC
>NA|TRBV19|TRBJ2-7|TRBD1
CASSIRDRGPYEQYF
TGTGCCAGTAGTATCCGGGACAGGGGCCCCTACGAGCAGTACTTC
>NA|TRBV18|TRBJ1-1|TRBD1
CASSLGQTKEAFF
TGTGCCAGCTCACTGGGACAGACTAAAGAAGCTTTCTTT
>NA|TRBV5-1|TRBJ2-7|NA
CASSLVERASYEQYF
TGCGCCAGCAGCTTGGTGGAGCGGGCCTCCTACGAGCAGTACTTC
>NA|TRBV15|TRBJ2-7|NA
CATSRQSGSYEQYF
TGTGCCACCAGCAGACAGTCGGGCTCCTACGAGCAGTACTTC
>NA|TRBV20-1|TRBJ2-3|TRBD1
CSASPGTGLVGTDTQYF
TGCAGTGCTAGTCCCGGGACAGGGTTAGTTGGGACAGATACGCAGTATTTT
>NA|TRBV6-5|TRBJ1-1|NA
CASSLGGSEAFF
TGTGCCAGCAGCCTGGGGGGATCAGAAGCTTTCTTT
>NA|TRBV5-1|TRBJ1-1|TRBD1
CASKRQGADTEAFF
TGCGCCAGCAAAAGACAGGGGGCGGACACTGAAGCTTTCTTT
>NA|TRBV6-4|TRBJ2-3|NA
CASSERGGILSSTDTQYF
TGTGCCAGCAGTGAAAGAGGGGGTATCCTGTCTAGCACAGATACGCAGTATTTT
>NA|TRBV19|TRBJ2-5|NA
CASSEAGRGRETQYF
TGTGCCAGTAGTGAAGCGGGACGGGGGCGAGAGACCCAGTACTTC
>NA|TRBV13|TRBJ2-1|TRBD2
CASSSSGSSAYNEQFF
TGTGCCAGCAGCTCTAGCGGGAGTAGCGCCTACAATGAGCAGTTCTTC
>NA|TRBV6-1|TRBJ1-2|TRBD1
CASSDTGTGVGYTF
TGTGCCAGCAGTGATACCGGGACAGGGGTTGGCTACACCTTC
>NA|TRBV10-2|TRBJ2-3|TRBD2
CASSESGLAGGTDTQYF
TGCGCCAGCAGTGAGTCCGGGCTAGCGGGGGGCACAGATACGCAGTATTTT
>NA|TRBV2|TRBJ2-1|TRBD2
CASSDGTSGVSSYNEQFF
TGTGCCAGCAGTGATGGGACTAGCGGGGTTAGCTCCTACAATGAGCAGTTCTTC
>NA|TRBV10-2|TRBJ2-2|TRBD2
CASSPSGGAMSTGELFF
TGCGCCAGCAGCCCTAGCGGGGGGGCCATGAGCACCGGGGAGCTGTTTTTT
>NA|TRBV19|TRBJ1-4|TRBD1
CASRSTGESRLFF
TGTGCCAGTAGATCAACAGGGGAGTCTAGACTGTTTTTT
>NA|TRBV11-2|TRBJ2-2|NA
CASNSLSGELFF
TGTGCCAGCAACTCCCTATCGGGGGAGCTGTTTTTT
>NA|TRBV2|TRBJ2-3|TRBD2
CASYERGRATDTQYF
TGTGCCAGCTATGAACGCGGGAGGGCCACAGATACGCAGTATTTT